A single sample is the source of the 30 T cell receptor beta chains below, sequenced in a study of beta chain features in type 1 diabetes. Notes on the study in general: Moderately but significantly shorter TCRB CDR3s were found in Type 1 diabetes patients in all four CD4+ subsets.

The antigens for these receptors are not known. The isolated RNA, all of it, was reverse transcribed, so expressed TCRB transcripts were what got sequenced. Assay used: immunoSEQ multiplex PCR; TCRdb lists only in-frame clones, some missing. The sample holds some 700,000 clones, roughly 13% seen once. Sequencing input: naive CD4+ T cells from blood. These receptors all come from a young man with type 1 diabetes.

The chain employs TRBV30 and TRBJ1-4, with D tentatively TRBD1 (5 bases). The germline V and J ends were trimmed by 2 bases and 7 bases, with 14 bases remaining between them. The germline V gene has CDR1 GTSNPN and CDR2 SVGIG (reference sequence). The length of the CDR3 is 14 residues. Written as DNA, the CDR3 is TGTGCCTGGAGTCTATCATCAAGGGGTGAAAAACTGTTTTTT. This translates into CAWSLSSRGEKLFF.

This clone was found a few times. The chain is built from TRBV25-1 and TRBJ1-6, with D unresolved. This CDR3 spans 15 amino acids. Germline CDR1 and CDR2: MGHDK and SYGVNS. Trimming pared 3 bases from V and 7 bases from J, leaving 13 bases between. The CDR3 region has the DNA TGTGCCAGCAGTGATGCCAGCCTGGGGAATTCACCCCTCCACTTT. Translated: CASSDASLGNSPLHF.

The chain combines TRBV25-1 with TRBJ2-3, with D possibly being TRBD1 (9 bases). The CDR3 is 16 residues long. The germline V gene has CDR1 MGHDK and CDR2 SYGVNS. V gave up 2 bases and J gave up 10 bases, with 22 bases separating them. The DNA for the CDR3 is TGTGCCAGCAGTGAACGGGAGGGACAGGGCCTAGCGGCGCAGTATTTT. Encoded protein: CASSEREGQGLAAQYF.

This clone appeared a few times. V gene TRBV29-1 combines with J gene TRBJ1-5; D ambiguous. Trimming stripped 6 bases from V and 3 bases from J, with 12 bases between. The CDR3 has 13 amino acids. CDR1 and CDR2 from the germline V gene are SQVTM and ANQGSEA. This CDR3 is CSVQPDVNQPQHF. The CDR3 nucleotides read TGCAGCGTGCAACCGGACGTCAATCAGCCCCAGCATTTT. Variable domain in full (rest from reference TRBV29-1 and TRBJ1-5): SAVISQKPSRDICQRGTSLTIQCQVDSQVTMMFWYRQQPGQSLTLIATANQGSEATYESGFVIDKFPISRPNLTFSTLTVSNMSPEDSSIYLCSVQPDVNQPQHFGDGTRLSIL.

V usage is TRBV7-2 and J usage is TRBJ2-2; the match to TRBD2 covers 7 bases. The CDR3 contains 16 residues. J gave up 4 bases and V 0 bases, and 5 bases lay outside the gene matches. CDR1 SGHTA and CDR2 FQGNSA come from the germline V gene. The DNA of the CDR3 is TGTGCCAGCAGCTTAGCCCCAGCGGGGCTCACCGGGGAGCTGTTTTTT. Its protein product is CASSLAPAGLTGELFF.

The chain couples TRBV30 to TRBJ1-2; D is perhaps TRBD1 (5 bases). The CDR3 is 12 residues long. The germline V gene encodes CDR1 GTSNPN and CDR2 SVGIG (reference sequence). V was clipped by 2 bases and J by 2 bases, with 6 bases between them. The CDR3 sequence: CAWSRQNYGYTF. The CDR3 DNA reads TGTGCCTGGAGTCGACAGAACTATGGCTACACCTTC. The full variable domain, its missing parts supplied by reference TRBV30 and TRBJ1-2, is SQTIHQWPATLVQPVGSPLSLECTVEGTSNPNLYWYRQAAGRGLQLLFYSVGIGQISSEVPQNLSASRPQDRQFILSSKKLLLSDSGFYLCAWSRQNYGYTFGSGTRLTVV.

This clone was detected a few times. The chain recombines TRBV19 with TRBJ2-1; a possible D gene is TRBD1 (6 bases). The CDR3 extends over 15 amino acids. The V end lost 5 bases, the J end lost 8 bases, and 19 bases lay between the germline ends. Germline CDR1 reads LNHDA; CDR2 reads SQIVND (reference sequence). This chain's CDR3 is CASSPREGVGHEQFF. DNA for the CDR3: TGTGCCAGTAGTCCCCGAGAGGGGGTTGGCCATGAGCAGTTCTTC.

This clone showed up just a few times. This chain links TRBV5-1 with TRBJ1-6; 10 bases line up with TRBD1. CDR3 length: 14 residues. CDR1 SGHRS and CDR2 YFSETQ come from the germline V gene. V trimming: 4 bases; J trimming: 8 bases; junction bases outside the gene matches: 3. The DNA of the CDR3 is TGCGCCAGCAGCACCGGGACAGGGGATTCACCCCTCCACTTT. This codes for CASSTGTGDSPLHF.

This clone came up a few times. V gene TRBV25-1 combines with J gene TRBJ2-7; D gene uncertain. CDR1 is MGHDK, CDR2 SYGVNS, per germline. CDR3 length equals 15 residues. V lost 0 bases, J lost 0 bases, and 9 bases lay in between. Here the CDR3 DNA reads TGTGCCAGCAGTGAATATTTCGGCCACTCCTACGAGCAGTACTTC. As protein: CASSEYFGHSYEQYF.

This rearrangement joins TRBV6-6 to TRBJ2-5, with D possibly being TRBD1 or TRBD2 (5 bases each). This CDR3 has 14 amino acids. Between the trimmed V and J ends, which lost 6 bases and 5 bases, there was a span of 16 bases. CDR1 is MNHNY and CDR2 is SVGAGI in the germline V gene (reference sequence). CDR3 coding DNA: TGTGCCAGCAGCGCCGGGACCCACTGGGAGACCCAGTACTTC. As protein: CASSAGTHWETQYF.

This clone was found a few times. The genes are TRBV6-5 and TRBJ2-7; weak D call: TRBD1 (6 bases). This CDR3 has 15 residues. Germline V CDR1 and CDR2: MNHEY, SVGAGI. Trimming left V 0 bases short and J 0 bases short, with 9 bases between. The CDR3 DNA reads TGTGCCAGCAGTTACTCGGGGACACCCTCCTACGAGCAGTACTTC. It translates to CASSYSGTPSYEQYF.

The chain employs TRBV5-6 and TRBJ2-2; D possibly corresponds to TRBD2 (5 bases). The V and J ends lost 4 bases and 3 bases respectively, with 7 bases between them. Germline CDR1 reads SGHDT; CDR2 reads YYEEEE. CDR3 length: 13 amino acids. CDR3 in DNA: TGTGCCAGCAGCCCTAGCTACACCGGGGAGCTGTTTTTT. This translates into CASSPSYTGELFF.

The chain combines TRBV9 with TRBJ1-1; D is unresolved. The CDR3 has 15 residues. Germline values: CDR1 SGDLS, CDR2 YYNGEE. V dropped 0 bases and J dropped 10 bases, with 19 bases sitting between them. The CDR3 reads CASSVVSESPRAAFF. Here the CDR3 DNA reads TGTGCCAGCAGCGTAGTCTCCGAAAGCCCGAGAGCAGCTTTCTTT. The whole variable domain, remainder taken from reference TRBV9 and TRBJ1-1, is DSGVTQTPKHLITATGQRVTLRCSPRSGDLSVYWYQQSLDQGLQFLIQYYNGEERAKGNILERFSAQQFPDLHSELNLSSLELGDSALYFCASSVVSESPRAAFFGQGTRLTVV.

The V call is TRBV6-6, the J call TRBJ2-3, with D maybe TRBD1 (5 bases). Germline V gene data show CDR1 as MNHNY and CDR2 as SVGAGI (reference sequence). CDR3 size: 14 residues. V lost 5 bases and J lost 3, with 12 bases in between. Written as DNA, the CDR3 is TGTGCCAGCAGTAGAAGAGACAGAACAGATACGCAGTATTTT. Translating it yields CASSRRDRTDTQYF.

The rearrangement uses TRBV10-3 and TRBJ2-3, with a possible D match to TRBD2 (5 bases). The CDR3 is made up of 14 amino acids. V gave up 2 bases and J gave up 3 bases, with 9 bases separating them. The germline gives CDR1 ENHRY, CDR2 SYGVKD. The CDR3 DNA is TGTGCCATCAGTGAGCGGTCGGGAACAGATACGCAGTATTTT. Its protein product is CAISERSGTDTQYF.

This clone came up a few times. The J gene is TRBJ1-1, the V gene TRBV5-4; tentatively, D is TRBD1 (5 bases). V shed 0 bases and J shed 5 bases, with 14 bases lying between them. Germline values: CDR1 SGHNT, CDR2 YYREEE (reference sequence). CDR3 length: 15 residues. CDR3 loop: CASSLAPGTMTEAFF. In nucleotides, the CDR3 is TGTGCCAGCAGCTTGGCACCAGGGACGATGACTGAAGCTTTCTTT. The variable domain in full, completed from reference TRBV5-4 and TRBJ1-1, reads ETGVTQSPTHLIKTRGQQVTLRCSSQSGHNTVSWYQQALGQGPQFIFQYYREEENGRGNFPPRFSGLQFPNYSSELNVNALELDDSALYLCASSLAPGTMTEAFFGQGTRLTVV.

The chain has TRBV7-9 and TRBJ1-4, with TRBD1 matching 7 bases. Germline V gene data show CDR1 as SEHNR and CDR2 as FQNEAQ (reference sequence). With 3 bases clipped from V and 8 bases from J, the junction kept 9 bases outside the gene matches. This CDR3 region has 15 residues. The CDR3 protein is CASSFETGSEEKLFF. As DNA, the CDR3 is TGTGCCAGCAGCTTTGAGACAGGGAGCGAAGAAAAACTGTTTTTT.

This clone was observed a few times. V gene TRBV6-5 combines with J gene TRBJ2-5; D gene ambiguous. CDR1 MNHEY and CDR2 SVGAGI come from the germline V gene. The CDR3 is made up of 14 amino acids. The V end was cut by 2 bases, the J end by 3 bases, with 10 bases between. The CDR3 protein is CASSYLDRKETQYF. The CDR3 DNA sequence: TGTGCCAGCAGTTACCTGGACCGCAAAGAGACCCAGTACTTC.

The chain combines TRBV19 with TRBJ1-2; the match to TRBD1 covers 8 bases. The CDR3 extends over 14 amino acids. The V and J ends lost 4 bases and 3 bases, in that order; junction bases with no gene match: 4. Looked up from germline, CDR1 is LNHDA and CDR2 is SQIVND (reference sequence). CDR3 in amino acids: CASSTAGGYYGYTF. The CDR3 region has the DNA TGTGCCAGTAGTACGGCAGGGGGCTACTATGGCTACACCTTC.

This clone was seen more than once but under ten times. The chain combines TRBV30 with TRBJ1-1; D ambiguous. The CDR3 covers 14 residues. CDR1 is GTSNPN and CDR2 is SVGIG in the germline V gene (reference sequence). The V and J ends lost 2 bases and 0 bases respectively, with 10 bases between them. The CDR3 region is CAWSSLGMNTEAFF. The CDR3 region has the DNA TGTGCCTGGAGTAGCTTGGGGATGAACACTGAAGCTTTCTTT.

The CDR3 DNA reads TGTGCCTGGAGTAATGGGAGGCGCAGGGATACGCAGTATTTT. Translating it yields CAWSNGRRRDTQYF. V is TRBV30 and J is TRBJ2-3, with D maybe TRBD2 (6 bases). From germline, CDR1 is GTSNPN and CDR2 SVGIG (reference sequence). The CDR3 length is 14 residues. Trimming shortened V by 2 bases and J by 6 bases, and 15 bases separated the two germline ends.

This clone was seen a few times. The chain recombines TRBV6-1 with TRBJ1-1; no definite D call. V was trimmed by 2 bases and J by 1 base, leaving 2 bases between them. Germline V gene data show CDR1 as MNHNS and CDR2 as SASEGT. This CDR3 has 12 residues. This chain's CDR3 is CASSEQNTEAFF. The DNA for the CDR3 is TGTGCCAGCAGTGAACAGAACACTGAAGCTTTCTTT.

This clone appeared a few times. The rearrangement uses TRBV7-9 and TRBJ2-5, with 11 bases identical to TRBD2. This CDR3 is built from 14 residues. In germline, CDR1 is SEHNR, CDR2 FQNEAQ (reference sequence). J gave up 5 bases and V 4 bases, and 3 bases lay outside the gene matches. The chain's CDR3 is CASSSTSGGETQYF. CDR3 coding DNA: TGTGCCAGCAGCTCTACTAGCGGGGGCGAGACCCAGTACTTC.

In its sample, this clone was seen a few times. V is TRBV7-2 and J is TRBJ2-7, with D possibly being TRBD2 (5 bases). Germline assignment: CDR1 SGHTA and CDR2 FQGNSA. V was trimmed by 5 bases and J by 7 bases, leaving 15 bases between them. The CDR3 has 13 residues. In DNA, the CDR3 is TGTGCCAGCAGCCCGCCCCGCCCGGGGGAGCAGTACTTC. Translation gives CASSPPRPGEQYF.

J is TRBJ1-1 and V is TRBV15; D is uncertain. Trimming removed 3 bases from V and 2 bases from J, with 7 bases in between. This CDR3 comprises 13 residues. The germline CDR1 and CDR2 sequences are LNHNV and YYDKDF (reference sequence). CDR3 coding DNA: TGTGCCACCAGCAGCCGACTTAACACTGAAGCTTTCTTT. Translating gives CATSSRLNTEAFF.

The genes are TRBV28 and TRBJ1-1; D is undetermined. The CDR3 length is 11 residues. V was cut by 5 bases and J by 7 bases, with 8 bases left in between. Germline V CDR1 and CDR2: MDHEN, SYDVKM. CDR3 sequence reads: CASSTPLEAFF. The CDR3 nucleotides are TGTGCCAGCAGTACACCACTTGAAGCTTTCTTT. Complete variable domain (other parts from reference TRBV28 and TRBJ1-1): DVKVTQSSRYLVKRTGEKVFLECVQDMDHENMFWYRQDPGLGLRLIYFSYDVKMKEKGDIPEGYSVSREKKERFSLILESASTNQTSMYLCASSTPLEAFFGQGTRLTVV.

This clone occurred a few times. The chain is built from TRBV7-2 and TRBJ2-3, with TRBD1 matching over 7 bases. The CDR3 length is 15 residues. Germline loops: CDR1 SGHTA, CDR2 FQGNSA. Unmatched junction bases numbered 8, after V lost 4 bases and J lost 4 bases. DNA of the CDR3: TGTGCCAGCAGCTGGTACAGGGGCGGCGCAGATACGCAGTATTTT. Translating gives CASSWYRGGADTQYF.

This clone was seen more than once but under ten times. V is TRBV30 and J is TRBJ1-1; maybe TRBD1 (5 bases). Trimming pared 5 bases from V and 5 bases from J, leaving 12 bases between. CDR1 is GTSNPN, CDR2 SVGIG, per germline (reference sequence). The CDR3 consists of 12 residues. DNA for the CDR3: TGTGCCTGGGGACAAGGGGTTACTGAAGCTTTCTTT. This gives the protein CAWGQGVTEAFF. Supplemented by reference TRBV30 and TRBJ1-1, the full variable domain reads SQTIHQWPATLVQPVGSPLSLECTVEGTSNPNLYWYRQAAGRGLQLLFYSVGIGQISSEVPQNLSASRPQDRQFILSSKKLLLSDSGFYLCAWGQGVTEAFFGQGTRLTVV.

This clone came up a few times. Other DNA sequences from this sample encode an identical CDR3 as well. The rearrangement joins TRBV14 to TRBJ1-2; D gene ambiguous. CDR1 is SGHDN and CDR2 is FVKESK in the germline V gene. The CDR3 is 12 residues long. V was shortened by 0 bases and J by 8 bases, with 7 bases between the two germline ends. The CDR3 loop is CASSQDRRGYTF. The DNA for the CDR3 is TGTGCCAGCAGCCAAGATCGCCGGGGCTACACCTTC.

This chain links TRBV5-4 with TRBJ2-7, with D tentatively TRBD1 (5 bases). The CDR3 has 13 amino acids. The germline V gene encodes CDR1 SGHNT and CDR2 YYREEE (reference sequence). V was shortened by 4 bases and J by 2 bases, with 10 bases between the two germline ends. CDR3 region: CASSVQDPYEQYF. The CDR3 DNA is TGTGCCAGCAGCGTACAGGACCCCTACGAGCAGTACTTC.